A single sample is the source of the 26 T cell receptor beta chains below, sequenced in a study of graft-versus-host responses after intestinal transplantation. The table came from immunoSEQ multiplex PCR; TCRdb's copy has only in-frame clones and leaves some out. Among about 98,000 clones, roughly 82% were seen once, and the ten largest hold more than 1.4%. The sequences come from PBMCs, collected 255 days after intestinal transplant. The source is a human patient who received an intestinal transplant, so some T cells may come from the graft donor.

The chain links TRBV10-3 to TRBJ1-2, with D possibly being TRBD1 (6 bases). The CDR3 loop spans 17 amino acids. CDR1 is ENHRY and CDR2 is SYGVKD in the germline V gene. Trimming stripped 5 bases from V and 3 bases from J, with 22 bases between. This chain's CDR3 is CAISSLPPGASDYGYTF. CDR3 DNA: TGTGCCATCAGTTCCCTACCACCAGGGGCCTCCGACTATGGCTACACCTTC.

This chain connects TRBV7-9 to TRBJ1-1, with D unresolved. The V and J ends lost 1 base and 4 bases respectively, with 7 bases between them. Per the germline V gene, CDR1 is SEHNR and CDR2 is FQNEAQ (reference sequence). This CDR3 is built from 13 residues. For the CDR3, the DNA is TGTGCCAGCAGCTTAGAGGGAAGCACTGAAGCTTTCTTT. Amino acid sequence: CASSLEGSTEAFF.

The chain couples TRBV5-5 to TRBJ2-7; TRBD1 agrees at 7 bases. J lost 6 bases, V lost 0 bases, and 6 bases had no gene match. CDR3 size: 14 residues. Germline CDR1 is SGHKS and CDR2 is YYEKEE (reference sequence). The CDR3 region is CASSLGGTASEQYF. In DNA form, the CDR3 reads TGTGCCAGCAGCTTGGGAGGGACAGCTTCCGAGCAGTACTTC.

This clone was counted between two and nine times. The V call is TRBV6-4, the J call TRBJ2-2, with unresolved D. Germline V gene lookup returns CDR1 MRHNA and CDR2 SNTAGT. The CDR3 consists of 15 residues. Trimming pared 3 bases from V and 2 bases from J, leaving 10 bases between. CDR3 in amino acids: CASSEGGSNTGELFF. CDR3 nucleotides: TGTGCCAGCAGTGAGGGCGGATCCAACACCGGGGAGCTGTTTTTT.

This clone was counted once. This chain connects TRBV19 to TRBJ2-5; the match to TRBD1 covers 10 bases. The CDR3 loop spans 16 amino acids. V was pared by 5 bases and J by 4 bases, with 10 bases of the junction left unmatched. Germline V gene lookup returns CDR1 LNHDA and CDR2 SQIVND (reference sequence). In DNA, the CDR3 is TGTGCCAGTAGTCACCTGACGGACAGGGGGATAGAGACCCAGTACTTC. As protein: CASSHLTDRGIETQYF.

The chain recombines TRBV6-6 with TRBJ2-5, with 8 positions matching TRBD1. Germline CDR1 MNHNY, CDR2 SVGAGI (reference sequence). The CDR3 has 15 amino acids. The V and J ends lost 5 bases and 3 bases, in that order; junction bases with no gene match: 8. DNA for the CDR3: TGTGCCAGCAGTCTCGGACAGGGATTCGAAGAGACCCAGTACTTC. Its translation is CASSLGQGFEETQYF.

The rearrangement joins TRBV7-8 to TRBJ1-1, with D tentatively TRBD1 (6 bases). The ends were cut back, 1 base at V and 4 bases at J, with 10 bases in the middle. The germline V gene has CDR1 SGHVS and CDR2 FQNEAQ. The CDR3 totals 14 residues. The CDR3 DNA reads TGTGCCAGCAGCTTAGAAGGGGGGACCACTGAAGCTTTCTTT. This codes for CASSLEGGTTEAFF.

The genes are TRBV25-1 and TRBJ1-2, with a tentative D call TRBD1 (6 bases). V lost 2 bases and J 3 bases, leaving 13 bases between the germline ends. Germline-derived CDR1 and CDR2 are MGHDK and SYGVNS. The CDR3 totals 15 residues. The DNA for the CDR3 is TGTGCCAGCAGTGAAGGGACAATAGGAGACTATGGCTACACCTTC. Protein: CASSEGTIGDYGYTF.

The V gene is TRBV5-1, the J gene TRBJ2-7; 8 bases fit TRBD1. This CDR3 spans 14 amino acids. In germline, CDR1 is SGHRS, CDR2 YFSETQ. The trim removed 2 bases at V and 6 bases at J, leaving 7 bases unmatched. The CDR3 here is CASSFRTGQGEQYF. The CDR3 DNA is TGCGCCAGCAGCTTCAGGACAGGGCAGGGCGAGCAGTACTTC.

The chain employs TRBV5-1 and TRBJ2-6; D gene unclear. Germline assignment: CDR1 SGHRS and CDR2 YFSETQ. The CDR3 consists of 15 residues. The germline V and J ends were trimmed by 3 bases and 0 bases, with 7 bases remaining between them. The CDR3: CASSSPLSGANVLTF. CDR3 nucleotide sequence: TGCGCCAGCAGCTCACCTCTCTCTGGGGCCAACGTCCTGACTTTC.

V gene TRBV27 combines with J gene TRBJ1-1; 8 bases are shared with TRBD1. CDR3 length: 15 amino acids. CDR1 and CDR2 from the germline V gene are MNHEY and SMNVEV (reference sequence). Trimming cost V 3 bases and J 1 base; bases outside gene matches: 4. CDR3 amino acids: CASSFNQGANTEAFF. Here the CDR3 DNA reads TGTGCCAGCAGTTTCAATCAGGGGGCGAACACTGAAGCTTTCTTT.

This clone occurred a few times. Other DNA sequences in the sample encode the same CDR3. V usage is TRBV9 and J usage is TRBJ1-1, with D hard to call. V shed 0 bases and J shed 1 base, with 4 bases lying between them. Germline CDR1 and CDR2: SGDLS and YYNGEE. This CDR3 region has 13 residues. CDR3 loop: CASSVEGNTEAFF. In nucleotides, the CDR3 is TGTGCCAGCAGCGTAGAAGGGAACACTGAAGCTTTCTTT.

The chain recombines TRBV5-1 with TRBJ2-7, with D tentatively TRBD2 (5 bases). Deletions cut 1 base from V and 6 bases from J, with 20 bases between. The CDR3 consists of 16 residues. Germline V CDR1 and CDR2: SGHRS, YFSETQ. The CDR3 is CASSLYIYSDEGEQYF. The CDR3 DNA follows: TGCGCCAGCAGCTTGTACATTTACAGTGACGAGGGCGAGCAGTACTTC.

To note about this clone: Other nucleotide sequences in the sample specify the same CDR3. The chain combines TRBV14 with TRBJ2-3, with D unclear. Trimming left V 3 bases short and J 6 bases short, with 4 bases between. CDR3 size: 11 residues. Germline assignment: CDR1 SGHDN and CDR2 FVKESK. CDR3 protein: CASSHTDTQYF. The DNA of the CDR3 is TGTGCCAGCAGCCACACGGATACGCAGTATTTT.

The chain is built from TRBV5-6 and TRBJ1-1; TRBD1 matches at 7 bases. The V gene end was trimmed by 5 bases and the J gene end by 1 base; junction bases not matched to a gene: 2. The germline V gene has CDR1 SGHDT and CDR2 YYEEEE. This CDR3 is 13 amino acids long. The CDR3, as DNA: TGTGCCAGCAGTCGACAGGGGAACACTGAAGCTTTCTTT. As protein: CASSRQGNTEAFF. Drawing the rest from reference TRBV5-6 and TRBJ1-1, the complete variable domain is DAGVTQSPTHLIKTRGQQVTLRCSPKSGHDTVSWYQQALGQGPQFIFQYYEEEERQRGNFPDRFSGHQFPNYSSELNVNALLLGDSALYLCASSRQGNTEAFFGQGTRLTVV.

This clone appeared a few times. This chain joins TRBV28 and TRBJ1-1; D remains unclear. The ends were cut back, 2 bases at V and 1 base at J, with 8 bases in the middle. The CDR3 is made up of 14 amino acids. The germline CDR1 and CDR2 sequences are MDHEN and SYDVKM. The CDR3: CASSLVEQNTEAFF. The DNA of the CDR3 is TGTGCCAGCAGTTTAGTCGAACAGAACACTGAAGCTTTCTTT.

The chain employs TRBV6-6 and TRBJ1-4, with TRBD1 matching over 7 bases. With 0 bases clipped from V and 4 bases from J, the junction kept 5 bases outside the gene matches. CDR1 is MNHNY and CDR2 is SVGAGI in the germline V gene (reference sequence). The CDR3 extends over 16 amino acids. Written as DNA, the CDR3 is TGTGCCAGCAGTTACTCCCTGTACAGGGGTAATGAAAAACTGTTTTTT. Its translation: CASSYSLYRGNEKLFF.

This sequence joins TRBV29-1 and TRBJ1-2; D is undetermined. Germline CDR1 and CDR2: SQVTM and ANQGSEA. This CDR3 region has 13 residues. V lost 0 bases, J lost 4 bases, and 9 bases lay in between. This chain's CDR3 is CSVEDPLVYGYTF. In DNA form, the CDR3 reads TGCAGCGTTGAAGATCCGCTTGTCTATGGCTACACCTTC.

This CDR3 reads CASRASGRLHEQYF. The CDR3 DNA reads TGTGCCAGCAGGGCCAGCGGCCGCCTTCACGAGCAGTACTTC. V gene TRBV5-6 combines with J gene TRBJ2-7; possible D gene TRBD2, 5 bases. CDR1 and CDR2 (germline): SGHDT, YYEEEE. The CDR3 is 14 amino acids. Trimming pared 5 bases from V and 5 bases from J, leaving 17 bases between.

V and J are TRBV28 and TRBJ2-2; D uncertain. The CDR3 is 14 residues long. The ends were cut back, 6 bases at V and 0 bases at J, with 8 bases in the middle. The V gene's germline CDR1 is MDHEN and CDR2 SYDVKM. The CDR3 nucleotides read TGTGCCAGCAGCCCCCTAGCGAACACCGGGGAGCTGTTTTTT. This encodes CASSPLANTGELFF.

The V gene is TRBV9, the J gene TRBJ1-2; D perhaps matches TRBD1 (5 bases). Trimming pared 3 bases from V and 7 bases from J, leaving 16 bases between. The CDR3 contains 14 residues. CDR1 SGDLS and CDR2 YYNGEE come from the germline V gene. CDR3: CASSGPGNGAGYTF. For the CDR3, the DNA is TGTGCCAGCAGCGGCCCGGGGAACGGGGCTGGCTACACCTTC.

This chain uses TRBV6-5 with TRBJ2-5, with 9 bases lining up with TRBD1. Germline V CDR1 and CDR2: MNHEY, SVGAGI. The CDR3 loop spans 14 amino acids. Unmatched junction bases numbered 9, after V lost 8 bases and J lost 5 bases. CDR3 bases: TGTGCCAGCTCCACAGGGGGCAACTCGGAGACCCAGTACTTC. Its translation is CASSTGGNSETQYF.

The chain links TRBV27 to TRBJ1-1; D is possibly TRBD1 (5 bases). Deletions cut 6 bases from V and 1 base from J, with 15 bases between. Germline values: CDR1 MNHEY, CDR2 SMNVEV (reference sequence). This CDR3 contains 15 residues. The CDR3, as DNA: TGTGCCAGCAGCACCACAGGACAATCGAACACTGAAGCTTTCTTT. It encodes CASSTTGQSNTEAFF.

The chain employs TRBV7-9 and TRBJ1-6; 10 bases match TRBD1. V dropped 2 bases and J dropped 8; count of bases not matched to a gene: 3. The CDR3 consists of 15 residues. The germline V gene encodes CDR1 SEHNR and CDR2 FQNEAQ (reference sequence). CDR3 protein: CASSLSGTGDSPLHF. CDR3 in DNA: TGTGCCAGCAGCTTATCCGGGACAGGGGATTCACCCCTCCACTTT. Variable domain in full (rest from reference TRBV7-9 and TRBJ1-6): DTGVSQNPRHKITKRGQNVTFRCDPISEHNRLYWYRQTLGQGPEFLTYFQNEAQLEKSRLLSDRFSAERPKGSFSTLEIQRTEQGDSAMYLCASSLSGTGDSPLHFGNGTRLTVT.

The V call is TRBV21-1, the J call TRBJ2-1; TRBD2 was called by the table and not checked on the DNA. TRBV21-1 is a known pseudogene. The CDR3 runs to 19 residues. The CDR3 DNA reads TGTGCCAGCAGCAAAGCGCCGGGTGGTGGGTTTTGCTCCTACAATGAGCAGTTCTTC. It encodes CASSKAPGGGFCSYNEQFF.

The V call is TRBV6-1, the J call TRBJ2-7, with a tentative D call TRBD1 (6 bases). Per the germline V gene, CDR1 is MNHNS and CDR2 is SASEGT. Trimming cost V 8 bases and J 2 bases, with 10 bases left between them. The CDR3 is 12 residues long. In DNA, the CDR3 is TGTGCCAGCGATCAGGGGACCTACGAGCAGTACTTC. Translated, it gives CASDQGTYEQYF.